A selection of T cell receptor beta chains follows, all from one sample in a study of Graves' ophthalmopathy and Graves' hyperthyroidism. One entry per CDR3 protein, called by TCRdb with MiXCR from the multiplex PCR reads. Found here are approximately 540,000 distinct CDR3 sequences, 35% to 45% of them singletons; the top ten hold around 4%. The sequenced sample was peripheral blood or thyroid tissue (not recorded which). Receptors originate from an adult man with Graves' hyperthyroidism. Both conserved end residues are part of each CDR3. The D gene is left open where the match is weak. Clone size is shown for a subset of rows, as once, few, many or a class of expanded clone.

v_gene: TRBV7-2
d_gene: TRBD1
j_gene: TRBJ2-2
abundance: many
CDR3nt: TGTGCCAGCAGCTCGGGACAGCTGAACACCGGGGAGCTGTTTTTT
CDR3aa: CASSSGQLNTGELFF

v_gene: TRBV7-8
d_gene: NA
j_gene: TRBJ1-2
abundance: many
CDR3nt: TGTGCCAGCAGCTTACCCGGGTTAGATGGCTACACCTTC
CDR3aa: CASSLPGLDGYTF

v_gene: TRBV7-9
d_gene: TRBD1
j_gene: TRBJ2-7
abundance: once
CDR3nt: TGTGCCAGCAGCAGTACAGGGGGCAGAGGGGCCTACGAGCAGTACTTC
CDR3aa: CASSSTGGRGAYEQYF

v_gene: TRBV29-1
d_gene: TRBD2
j_gene: TRBJ2-5
abundance: many
CDR3nt: TGCAGCGTTGGGATGCTAGCGGGTGGAGAGACCCAGTACTTC
CDR3aa: CSVGMLAGGETQYF

v_gene: TRBV5-6
d_gene: NA
j_gene: TRBJ1-2
abundance: many
CDR3nt: TGTGCCAGCAGCTTGAAATGGGGATCTGGCTACACCTTC
CDR3aa: CASSLKWGSGYTF

v_gene: TRBV5-1
d_gene: NA
j_gene: TRBJ1-3
abundance: NA
CDR3nt: TGCGCCAGCTCCACCTCCGGGGCGGACGGAAACACCATATATTTT
CDR3aa: CASSTSGADGNTIYF

v_gene: TRBV20-1
d_gene: TRBD2
j_gene: TRBJ2-5
abundance: NA
CDR3nt: TGCAGTGCTAGAGTCTCAGGGCTAGCGGAGAAAATGTACCAAGAGACCCAGTACTTC
CDR3aa: CSARVSGLAEKMYQETQYF

v_gene: TRBV7-9
d_gene: TRBD1
j_gene: TRBJ1-1
abundance: many
CDR3nt: TGTGCCAGCAGCTTTAACAGGGGGGGGAACACTGAAGCTTTCTTT
CDR3aa: CASSFNRGGNTEAFF

v_gene: TRBV19
d_gene: NA
j_gene: TRBJ1-2
abundance: many
CDR3nt: TGTGCCAGTAGTACAGGGTTCTCCTATGGCTACACCTTC
CDR3aa: CASSTGFSYGYTF

v_gene: TRBV29-1
d_gene: NA
j_gene: TRBJ1-2
abundance: NA
CDR3nt: TGCAGCCAGACAATTACGACCGTAACTAACTATGGCTACACCTTC
CDR3aa: CSQTITTVTNYGYTF

v_gene: TRBV3-1
d_gene: TRBD1
j_gene: TRBJ2-2
abundance: NA
CDR3nt: TGTGCCAGCAACCAACACAGGGGCGATGCGCTGTTTTTT
CDR3aa: CASNQHRGDALFF

v_gene: TRBV10-3
d_gene: TRBD2
j_gene: TRBJ2-7
abundance: many
CDR3nt: TGTGCCATCAGTGAGTCTGGGGGAGGGCTCGAGCAGTACTTC
CDR3aa: CAISESGGGLEQYF

v_gene: TRBV25-1
d_gene: TRBD1
j_gene: TRBJ1-1
abundance: once
CDR3nt: TGTGCCAGCAGCCGCCGGGACAGGGATCGGAACACTGAAGCTTTCTTT
CDR3aa: CASSRRDRDRNTEAFF

v_gene: TRBV24-1
d_gene: NA
j_gene: TRBJ2-2
abundance: NA
CDR3nt: TGTGCCACCAGTGATTTGCGACGGAACACCGGGGAGCTGTTTTTT
CDR3aa: CATSDLRRNTGELFF

v_gene: TRBV2
d_gene: NA
j_gene: TRBJ2-6
abundance: many
CDR3nt: TGTGCCAGCAGGACGGGTAGCTCTGGGGCCAACGTCCTGACTTTC
CDR3aa: CASRTGSSGANVLTF

v_gene: TRBV5-1
d_gene: NA
j_gene: TRBJ1-2
abundance: many
CDR3nt: TGCGCCAGCAGCTTTGAGGACAACTATGGCTACACCTTC
CDR3aa: CASSFEDNYGYTF

v_gene: TRBV6-6
d_gene: NA
j_gene: TRBJ1-1
abundance: NA
CDR3nt: TGTGCCAGCAGCCCCCGTATTTCCAGGACTGAAGCTTTCTTT
CDR3aa: CASSPRISRTEAFF

v_gene: TRBV11-2
d_gene: NA
j_gene: TRBJ2-7
abundance: few
CDR3nt: TGTGCCAGCTCACCACTGGACGACAGTGTGCAGTACTTC
CDR3aa: CASSPLDDSVQYF

v_gene: TRBV20-1
d_gene: NA
j_gene: TRBJ1-5
abundance: NA
CDR3nt: TGCAGTGCTTCGAGGGAGGGTCAGCCCCAGCATTTT
CDR3aa: CSASREGQPQHF

v_gene: TRBV20-1
d_gene: NA
j_gene: TRBJ1-1
abundance: many
CDR3nt: TGCAGTGCTAGAGAGCCGGGGGCTAACACTGAAGCTTTCTTT
CDR3aa: CSAREPGANTEAFF

v_gene: TRBV7-9
d_gene: TRBD2
j_gene: TRBJ2-3
abundance: NA
CDR3nt: TGTGCCAGCAGCTTGGGGCTAGCGGACACAGATACGCAGTATTTT
CDR3aa: CASSLGLADTDTQYF

v_gene: TRBV11-3
d_gene: TRBD1
j_gene: TRBJ2-7
abundance: many
CDR3nt: TGTGCCAGCAGCTCAGCCTGGGACAGCGAGCAGTACTTC
CDR3aa: CASSSAWDSEQYF

v_gene: TRBV9
d_gene: NA
j_gene: TRBJ2-3
abundance: NA
CDR3nt: TGTGCCAGCAGCGTAGTGGACGATACGCAGTATTTT
CDR3aa: CASSVVDDTQYF

v_gene: TRBV14
d_gene: NA
j_gene: TRBJ1-4
abundance: many
CDR3nt: TGTGCCAGCAGCCAAGAACGGGGTGCTAATGAAAAACTGTTTTTT
CDR3aa: CASSQERGANEKLFF

v_gene: TRBV12-3/TRBV12-4
d_gene: TRBD1
j_gene: TRBJ1-1
abundance: NA
CDR3nt: TGTGCCAGCAGTTTAGGGGCCGGGACAGGGTCGAACACTGAAGCTTTCTTT
CDR3aa: CASSLGAGTGSNTEAFF

v_gene: TRBV5-5
d_gene: NA
j_gene: TRBJ1-4
abundance: NA
CDR3nt: TGTGCCAGCAGCTTGCAAAGCGCGGATGGAAAACTGTTTTTT
CDR3aa: CASSLQSADGKLFF

v_gene: TRBV19
d_gene: NA
j_gene: TRBJ2-3
abundance: NA
CDR3nt: TGTGCCAGTAGTCCGTACCCGAGGGACACCGATACGCAGTATTTT
CDR3aa: CASSPYPRDTDTQYF

v_gene: TRBV7-9
d_gene: NA
j_gene: TRBJ2-5
abundance: NA
CDR3nt: TGTGCCAGCAGCCCCGTGTTACGGATCCAAGAGACCCAGTACTTC
CDR3aa: CASSPVLRIQETQYF

v_gene: TRBV7-9
d_gene: NA
j_gene: TRBJ2-2
abundance: NA
CDR3nt: TGTGCCAGCAGCTTAGTGGAGACAGCCACCGGGGAGCTGTTTTTT
CDR3aa: CASSLVETATGELFF